This T cell receptor (beta chain) stems from a study of blood T cell repertoires in COVID-19. On the study more broadly: Sites in the United States, Italy and Spain provided acute and convalescent COVID-19 samples. Sources were T cells, B-cell-depleted T cells, or PBMCs; the material itself was cDNA or gDNA.

V lost 4 bases, J lost 4 bases, and 22 bases stayed unmatched. There are 20 residues in the CDR3. The germline V gene encodes CDR1 ENHRY and CDR2 SYGVKD. TCRdb's table, derived via immunoSEQ multiplex PCR, lists solely in-frame clones and lacks some. The table lists about 82,000 clones, roughly 78% of them singletons. Patients from Seattle were sampled longitudinally, starting during active infection. The chain carries TRBV10-3 and TRBJ1-1; the match to TRBD1 covers 9 bases. The source material was peripheral blood. The source is a man aged 55 to 70 with COVID-19, enrolled during active disease. In DNA, the CDR3 is TGTGCCATCAGTGCCCCTTTCCCCTCCGGGACAGGGAGCGGCGGCACTGAAGCTTTCTTT. This translates into CAISAPFPSGTGSGGTEAFF.